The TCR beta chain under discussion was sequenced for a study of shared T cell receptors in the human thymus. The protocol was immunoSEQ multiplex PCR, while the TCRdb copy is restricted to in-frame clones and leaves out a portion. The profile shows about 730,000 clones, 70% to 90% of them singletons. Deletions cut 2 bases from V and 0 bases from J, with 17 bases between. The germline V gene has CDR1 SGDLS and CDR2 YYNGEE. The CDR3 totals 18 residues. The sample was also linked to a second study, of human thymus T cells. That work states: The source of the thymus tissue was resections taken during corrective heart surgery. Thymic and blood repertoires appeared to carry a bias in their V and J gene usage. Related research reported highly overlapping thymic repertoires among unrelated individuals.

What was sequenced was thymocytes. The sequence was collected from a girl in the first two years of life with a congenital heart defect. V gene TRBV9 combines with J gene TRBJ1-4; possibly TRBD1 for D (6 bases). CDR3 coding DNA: TGTGCCAGCAGCGTCTCCCCGGGACACTATGCAACTAATGAAAAACTGTTTTTT. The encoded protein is CASSVSPGHYATNEKLFF.